This TCR beta chain comes out of a study of HIV-infected patients and healthy controls. Whole blood was used without fractionation, so all unsorted peripheral T cells were included. cDNA was made from about 480 ng RNA using alpha and beta constant primers. Using multiplexing indices, alpha and beta chain libraries were generated apart by chain-specific third strand synthesis. TCRdb recomputed calls from the 5' RACE reads with MiXCR, one row per CDR3 protein. The data show around 7,100 distinct CDR3 sequences, with approximately 11% seen just once and around 27% held by the top ten. This clonotype occurred many times. Antigen: not known. CDR1 is SGHRS, CDR2 YFSETQ, per germline. This CDR3 contains 14 residues. The study, taken as a whole, reports: Comparisons were complicated because patients and controls had unequal numbers of distinct sequences. Mean usage of eight alpha and eight beta V genes differed significantly in HIV-infected patients versus controls. Healthy controls shared more CDR3 sequences between individuals than HIV-infected patients did.

The receptor comes from an adult with HIV infection. The material was blood, obtained before antiretroviral therapy. The chain carries TRBV5-1 and TRBJ1-1, with D perhaps TRBD1 (5 bases). Here the CDR3 reads CAIKRGRQNTEAFF. DNA for the CDR3: TGCGCTATAAAGCGGGGCAGGCAGAACACTGAAGCTTTCTTT.